This T cell receptor beta chain was documented in a study of blood T cells in healthy people across ages (dated by TCRdb to the mid-2010s). Concerning the study at large: In model experiments, roughly one uniquely barcoded TCR beta cDNA molecule per two T cells was captured by template switching. Age-related changes in TCR beta repertoire diversity were measured in the study by deep sequencing normalized with unique cDNA molecular identifiers. The donors were split into four age groups: young (average about 15 years), middle-aged (about 40), aged (about 56) and long-lived (about 82). For two donors (one aged 18 to 29 and one aged 80 or older), the study analyzed two additional independent replicas of 1 million unique cDNA reads from the same blood draw. Study-wide conclusions, independent of this receptor: Since profiling was done on bulk unsorted PBMCs, naive and antigen-experienced compartments could not be conclusively compared. Compared with the aged group, the long-lived group had more naive CD4+ T cells, fewer expanded clones and increased TCR diversity, a pattern suggesting age selection. Total diversity estimates from one million sequenced T cells were considered lower bounds and underestimates. A strong correlation was found between observed TCR beta diversity and the percentage of naive T cells measured by flow cytometry. As age increased, observed TCR beta diversity per million T cells dropped in a roughly linear way, and a significant reduction was already evident by age 40. Because donor CMV infection status was unknown, age-related changes in expanded clonotypes were potentially confounded.

The junction shows trimming of 0 bases on V and 8 bases on J, and the gene matches do not reach 6 bases of it. Taken from the germline V gene, the CDR1 and CDR2 loops are SGDLS and YYNGEE. Counted from cysteine to phenylalanine, this CDR3 has 15 amino acids. Of all the DNA, just the CDR3 is kept, 45 bases in frame from base 1. In this sample, this clonotype turned up a few times. There is no known antigen for this receptor. Base qualities are missing; no much larger clone stands one base away. The library relied on 5' RACE. Instrument used: Illumina HiSeq 2500. A second about 7 to 12 cycle PCR used a sample-barcoded 5' primer and a J-beta primer mix. A unique molecular identifier was introduced onto each TCR beta cDNA molecule by a template-switch 5' adaptor carrying 12 random nucleotides. Each sample yielded at least 2.5 million CDR3-containing paired-end reads. The Mint cDNA synthesis kit, primed by a TRBC-specific oligonucleotide, was used to synthesize first-strand cDNA from all RNA. All cDNA was treated with uracil-DNA glycosylase and then went through a first 18-cycle PCR with the universal primers M1SS and BC2_uni_R. Processing in the source paper ran as follows. For normalization, 1 million high-quality reads, each with a distinct molecular identifier, were randomly selected from each sample. Instead of being binned into consensus sequences, reads with shared molecular identifiers were discarded. MiTCR, set to a Q25 quality threshold and the strictest error-elimination algorithm, was used for CDR3 identification, clonotype clustering and error correction. Lower-bound total TCR beta diversity was estimated with a nonparametric unseen species model using Euler transformation. The public reads were reprocessed in TCRdb via fastp at Q25 and MiXCR, keeping in-frame beta chains. A single entry per CDR3 protein holds the most common genes and DNA from its merged rows. The V and J calls and clone size come from TCRdb's table, not from the authors' own analysis. For this sample there are some 1,000,000 distinct CDR3 sequences; approximately 25% appear just once. The ten largest clones add up to 0.75% of the sample.

Systemically healthy Caucasian individuals from Russia, 39 in total and aged about 6 to 95 years, were included as donors. Each donor gave 9.5 to 10 milliliters of peripheral blood, drawn into EDTA-treated Vacutainer tubes. PBMCs were isolated by Ficoll-Paque density-gradient centrifugation, with at least 7 million obtained per sample. Total RNA, at least 5 micrograms per sample, was extracted from PBMCs with Trizol reagent. The percentages of naive CD45RAhigh/CD27high T cells were determined by flow cytometry on a PBMC aliquot from every donor. These data were likewise used in another study, on T cells of mothers and their children. The second study, in turn, reports: Donors were nine systemically healthy Caucasian individuals: three mothers and their six children. cDNA synthesis consumed the entire amount of extracted RNA, loaded at 1.5 ug RNA in each 15 ul reaction. Sample barcodes and 2-4 random nucleotides were added via the M1S primer in the second PCR. Over 8 million TCR beta CDR3 reads came from each mother, compared with some 3 million reads from each child. Thymic selection shapes the output of TCR recombination in a similar way in related and unrelated pairs, and inherited differences have a minor effect. Normalized repertoire overlap in related mother-child pairs was always slightly higher than in unrelated mother-child pairs, but the difference was never significant. No persistent microchimeric T cell clones were detected, at a sensitivity of roughly 99 clones per million clonotypes. To look for features that set related mother-child pairs apart from unrelated individuals, the researchers ran deep NGS to compare the TCR beta repertoires of mothers and children. Mothers averaged about 37 +/- 4 years of age and children averaged about 10 +/- 4 years. After adapters were ligated using NEBNext reagents, the libraries underwent 100+100 nt paired-end sequencing on an Illumina HiSeq 2000. Mother and child libraries were prepared a month apart and sequenced in separate runs to prevent cross-contamination. For each donor, between about 450,000 and 2,300,000 distinct TCR beta clonotypes were identified. Naive TCR beta clonotypes were estimated from low-frequency clonotypes matched to each donor's FACS-determined naive share, without sorting.

The sample consisted of blood. Recombination connected TRBV9 to TRBJ1-4, with 8 central nucleotides matching TRBD1. The TCR sequence derives from a girl aged 2 to 9 in good health. The CDR3 region reads CASSVAQGAGEKLFF. Here is the DNA: TGTGCCAGCAGCGTAGCTCAGGGGGCGGGGGAAAAACTGTTTTTT.